What follows is one T cell receptor (beta chain) and its context. The data were obtained in a study of technical replicates of blood from a few donors. Data came from immunoSEQ multiplex PCR; TCRdb stores just in-frame clones and leaves some out. The repertoire has approximately 79,000 clones, 95% to 97% of them found once; the top ten carry 0.18%. This TCR came from a human donor in good health. Specimen: T cells isolated from PBMCs.

The CDR3 spells CASSGRQTYEQYF. CDR3 coding DNA: TGTGCCAGCAGTGGACGACAGACCTACGAGCAGTACTTC. The chain is built from TRBV6-1 and TRBJ2-7, with D possibly TRBD1 on 5 matching bases. The CDR3 length is 13 residues. The V end lost 4 bases, the J end lost 2 bases, and 9 bases lay between the germline ends. Germline V gene sequence: CDR1 MNHNS, CDR2 SASEGT.